One and the same sample provided the 10 T cell receptor beta chains below, sequenced in a study of PD-1 blockade in classical Hodgkin lymphoma. TCRdb's copy holds only in-frame clones and misses some; the assay was immunoSEQ multiplex PCR. Of 30,000 or so clones in the sample, approximately 80% are singletons; the top ten hold approximately 17%. Time point noted: cycle 4 day 1 (C4D1), after 6 weeks of nivolumab. There was relapse after autologous stem cell transplantation in every patient, and there was variation in brentuximab vedotin exposure. The sample consisted of peripheral blood mononuclear cells (PBMCs), taken before the fourth cycle of nivolumab. These receptors were obtained from a human donor with classical Hodgkin lymphoma.

The chain recombines TRBV30 with TRBJ2-6; no reliable D call. V dropped 3 bases and J dropped 4 bases, with 19 bases sitting between them. CDR1 is GTSNPN and CDR2 is SVGIG in the germline V gene (reference sequence). The CDR3 covers 17 residues. DNA for the CDR3: TGTGCCTGGAGCCGCCCCACACCTACGGAGGGGGCCAACGTCCTGACTTTC. Its translation: CAWSRPTPTEGANVLTF.

The chain combines TRBV4-2 with TRBJ1-2; D remains ambiguous. This CDR3 has 17 residues. The ends were cut back, 0 bases at V and 3 bases at J, with 17 bases in the middle. Germline V gives CDR1 LGHNA, CDR2 YNFKEQ. CDR3 sequence (DNA): TGTGCCAGCAGCCAAGATCGGTCAAGGGCGGGTGACTATGGCTACACCTTC. Amino acids: CASSQDRSRAGDYGYTF.

This chain links TRBV11-2 with TRBJ2-3; D possibly corresponds to TRBD2 (6 bases). V lost 1 base and J lost 2, with 10 bases in between. Per the germline V gene, CDR1 is SGHAT and CDR2 is FQNNGV. The CDR3 sequence is 15 residues long. For the CDR3, the DNA is TGTGCCAGCAGCTTAGGGGGACTGCACACAGATACGCAGTATTTT. Translating gives CASSLGGLHTDTQYF.

The V call is TRBV18, the J call TRBJ2-5, with D perhaps TRBD1 (5 bases). Trimming removed 3 bases at V and 3 bases at J, with 11 bases between. The germline V gene has CDR1 KGHSH and CDR2 LQKENI. The CDR3 runs 14 residues. DNA of the CDR3: TGTGCCAGCTCACCCCAGGGTCTAGAAGAGACCCAGTACTTC. Residues: CASSPQGLEETQYF.

This clone has only a few counts. The chain couples TRBV6-6 to TRBJ2-5; 10 bases agree with TRBD2. The CDR3 totals 15 residues. V lost 5 bases and J lost 2; bases outside the gene matches: 5. Germline V gene data show CDR1 as MNHNY and CDR2 as SVGAGI (reference sequence). The chain's CDR3 is CASSPTSGDQETQYF. The CDR3 nucleotides read TGTGCCAGCAGTCCCACTAGCGGGGATCAAGAGACCCAGTACTTC.

The rearrangement uses TRBV7-3 and TRBJ2-3; 8 nucleotides line up with TRBD1. The germline CDR1 and CDR2 sequences are SGHTA and FQGTGA. This CDR3 spans 16 amino acids. V lost 5 bases to trimming and J lost 8 bases; unmatched junction nucleotides: 15. In DNA, the CDR3 is TGTGCCAGCAGCCTTGGGGGGACAGGTTTGGGCGGTACGCAGTATTTT. It codes for CASSLGGTGLGGTQYF.

The rearrangement uses TRBV7-2 and TRBJ1-2; tentative D call: TRBD1 (6 bases). The V end was cut by 1 base, the J end by 5 bases, with 14 bases between. CDR3 length: 15 residues. Germline CDR1 SGHTA, CDR2 FQGNSA. The CDR3 reads CASSLGFTGLYGYTF. CDR3 sequence (DNA): TGTGCCAGCAGCTTAGGTTTTACAGGGCTTTATGGCTACACCTTC.

The V call is TRBV6-5, the J call TRBJ2-5; perhaps TRBD2 as D (5 bases). This CDR3 contains 15 residues. Germline assignment: CDR1 MNHEY and CDR2 SVGAGI. Trimming pared 0 bases from V and 4 bases from J, leaving 12 bases between. CDR3: CASSYSRVGRETQYF. CDR3 sequence (DNA): TGTGCCAGCAGTTACTCGAGGGTCGGAAGAGAGACCCAGTACTTC.

The V and J genes are TRBV7-9 and TRBJ1-2; D unclear. The V gene's germline CDR1 is SEHNR and CDR2 FQNEAQ (reference sequence). Trimming removed 4 bases from V and 4 bases from J, with 10 bases in between. This CDR3 has 13 residues. The chain's CDR3 is CASSYDTTYGYTF. Here the CDR3 DNA reads TGTGCCAGCAGCTATGACACGACCTATGGCTACACCTTC.

This clone was counted only a few times. Other DNA variants within this sample encode the same CDR3. The chain employs TRBV19 and TRBJ1-5, with D unclear. Per germline, CDR1 LNHDA and CDR2 SQIVND (reference sequence). V was clipped by 3 bases and J by 5 bases, with 5 bases between them. CDR3 length: 12 amino acids. In DNA, the CDR3 is TGTGCCAGTAGTATGGTTGATCAGCCCCAGCATTTT. As protein: CASSMVDQPQHF. The full variable domain, its missing parts supplied by reference TRBV19 and TRBJ1-5, is DGGITQSPKYLFRKEGQNVTLSCEQNLNHDAMYWYRQDPGQGLRLIYYSQIVNDFQKGDIAEGYSVSREKKESFPLTVTSAQKNPTAFYLCASSMVDQPQHFGDGTRLSIL.